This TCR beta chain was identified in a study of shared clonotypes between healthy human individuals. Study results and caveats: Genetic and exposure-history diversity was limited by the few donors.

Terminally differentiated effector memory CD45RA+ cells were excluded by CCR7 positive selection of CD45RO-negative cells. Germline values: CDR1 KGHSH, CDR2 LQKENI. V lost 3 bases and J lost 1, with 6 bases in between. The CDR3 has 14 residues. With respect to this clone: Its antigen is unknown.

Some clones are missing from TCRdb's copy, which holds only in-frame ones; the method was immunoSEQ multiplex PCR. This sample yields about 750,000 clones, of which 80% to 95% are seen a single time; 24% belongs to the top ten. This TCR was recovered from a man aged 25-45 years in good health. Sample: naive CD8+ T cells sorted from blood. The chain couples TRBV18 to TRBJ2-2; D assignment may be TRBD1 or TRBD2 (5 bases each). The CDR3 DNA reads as TGTGCCAGCTCACCGAGGGGGAACACCGGGGAGCTGTTTTTT. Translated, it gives CASSPRGNTGELFF.